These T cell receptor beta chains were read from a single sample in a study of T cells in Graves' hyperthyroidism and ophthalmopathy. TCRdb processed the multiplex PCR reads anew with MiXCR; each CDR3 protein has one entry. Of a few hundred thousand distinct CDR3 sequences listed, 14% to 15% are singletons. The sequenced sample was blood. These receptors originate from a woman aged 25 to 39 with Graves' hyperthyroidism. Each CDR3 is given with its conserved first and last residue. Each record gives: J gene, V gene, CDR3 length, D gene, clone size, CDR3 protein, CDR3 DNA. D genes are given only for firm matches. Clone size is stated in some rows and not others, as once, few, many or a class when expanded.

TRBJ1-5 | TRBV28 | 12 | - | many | CASSPINQPQHF | TGTGCCAGCAGCCCTATCAATCAGCCCCAGCATTTT
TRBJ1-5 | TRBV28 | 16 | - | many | CASTPPTWRGNQPQHF | TGTGCCAGCACACCCCCCACTTGGCGGGGCAATCAGCCCCAGCATTTT
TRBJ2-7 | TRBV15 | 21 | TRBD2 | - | CATSRGVRSLAGPLKSYEQYF | TGTGCCACCAGCAGAGGGGTTAGGAGTCTAGCGGGCCCCTTGAAATCCTACGAGCAGTACTTC
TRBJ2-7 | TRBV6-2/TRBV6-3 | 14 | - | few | CASVSAGGSYEQYF | TGTGCCAGCGTCTCGGCGGGTGGCTCCTACGAGCAGTACTTC
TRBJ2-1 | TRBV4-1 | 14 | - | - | CASSQAGGQNEQFF | TGCGCCAGCAGCCAAGCCGGCGGACAGAATGAGCAGTTCTTC
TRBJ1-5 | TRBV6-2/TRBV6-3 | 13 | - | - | CASRNSYDQPQHF | TGTGCCAGCAGAAACAGCTACGATCAGCCCCAGCATTTT
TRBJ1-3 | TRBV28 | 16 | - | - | CASSLLDGNSGNTIYF | TGTGCCAGCAGTTTATTGGACGGCAACTCTGGAAACACCATATATTTT
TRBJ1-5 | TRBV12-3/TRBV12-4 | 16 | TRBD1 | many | CASGRITGVYNQPQHF | TGTGCCAGCGGACGGATAACAGGGGTCTACAATCAGCCCCAGCATTTT
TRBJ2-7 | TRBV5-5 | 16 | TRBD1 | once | CASSQDRRFVTYEQYF | TGTGCCAGCAGCCAGGACAGGAGGTTCGTGACCTACGAGCAGTACTTC
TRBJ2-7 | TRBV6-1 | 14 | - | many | CASSVRGVLYEQYF | TGTGCCAGCAGTGTTAGGGGAGTCCTGTACGAGCAGTACTTC
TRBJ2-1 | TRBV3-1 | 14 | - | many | CASSPTPQHFEQFF | -
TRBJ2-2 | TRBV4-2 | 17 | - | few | CASSQEWFRDDTGELFF | TGTGCCAGCAGCCAAGAATGGTTTAGGGATGACACCGGGGAGCTGTTTTTT
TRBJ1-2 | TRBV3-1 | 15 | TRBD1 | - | CASSSSGTGVYGYTF | TGTGCCAGCAGCTCCTCCGGGACAGGGGTTTATGGCTACACCTTC
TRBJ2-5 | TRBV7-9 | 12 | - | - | CASSPGRETQYF | TGTGCCAGCAGCCCAGGGCGGGAGACCCAGTACTTC
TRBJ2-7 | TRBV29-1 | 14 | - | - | CSVEGGSKYYEQYF | TGCAGCGTTGAAGGGGGTTCCAAGTACTACGAGCAGTACTTC
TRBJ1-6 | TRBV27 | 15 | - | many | CASSLTGTKNSPLHF | TGTGCCAGCAGTTTAACCGGGACTAAGAATTCACCCCTCCACTTT
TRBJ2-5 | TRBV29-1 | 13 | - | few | CSGRRGQQETQYF | TGCAGCGGCCGCAGGGGTCAACAAGAGACCCAGTACTTC
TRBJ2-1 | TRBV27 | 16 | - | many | CASSFLDPSPHNEQFF | TGTGCCAGCAGTTTCCTGGATCCCAGTCCCCACAATGAGCAGTTCTTC
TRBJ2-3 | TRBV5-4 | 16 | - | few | CASTSGGLGSTDTQYF | TGTGCCAGCACCTCCGGGGGGCTAGGTAGCACAGATACGCAGTATTTT
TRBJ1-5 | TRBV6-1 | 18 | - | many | CASSEIGLGPYSNQPQHF | TGTGCCAGCAGTGAAATTGGTCTGGGGCCTTATAGCAATCAGCCCCAGCATTTT
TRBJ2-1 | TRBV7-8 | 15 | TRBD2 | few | CASSFGLAGEGEQFF | TGTGCCAGCAGCTTCGGACTAGCGGGAGAAGGTGAGCAGTTCTTC
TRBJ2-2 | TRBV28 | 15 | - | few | CASSLSGTNTGELFF | TGTGCCAGCAGTTTATCGGGCACGAACACCGGGGAGCTGTTTTTT
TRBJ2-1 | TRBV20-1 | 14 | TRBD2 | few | CSAGIAGGHNEQFF | TGCAGTGCTGGGATAGCGGGAGGACACAATGAGCAGTTCTTC
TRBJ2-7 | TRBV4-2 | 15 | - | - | CASSQAHGSSYEQYF | TGTGCCAGCAGCCAAGCGCACGGCTCCTCCTACGAGCAGTACTTC
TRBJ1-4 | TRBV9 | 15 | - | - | CASSVLPQTETQLFF | TGTGCCAGCAGCGTACTCCCGCAGACGGAGACTCAACTGTTTTTT
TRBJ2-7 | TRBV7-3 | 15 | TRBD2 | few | CASSLTGGSEYEQYF | TGTGCCAGCAGCTTAACGGGCGGGAGTGAATACGAGCAGTACTTC
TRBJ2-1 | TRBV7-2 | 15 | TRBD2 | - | CASSLLGTTYNEQFF | TGTGCCAGCAGCTTATTGGGGACTACCTACAATGAGCAGTTCTTC
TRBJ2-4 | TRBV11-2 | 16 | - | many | CASSLGATSTIGIQYF | TGTGCCAGCAGCTTGGGGGCTACTAGCACGATCGGCATTCAGTACTTC
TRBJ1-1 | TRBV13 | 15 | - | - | CASSLDGGEFTEAFF | TGTGCCAGCAGCTTAGATGGGGGAGAGTTCACTGAAGCTTTCTTT
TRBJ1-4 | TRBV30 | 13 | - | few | CAWSERGHEKLFF | TGTGCCTGGAGTGAACGGGGTCATGAAAAACTGTTTTTT
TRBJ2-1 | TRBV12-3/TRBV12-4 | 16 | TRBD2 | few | CASSLGASGRANEQFF | TGTGCCAGCAGTTTAGGGGCTAGCGGGAGGGCGAATGAGCAGTTCTTC
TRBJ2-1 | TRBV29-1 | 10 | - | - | CSVEREVWFF | TGCAGCGTTGAAAGAGAGGTTTGGTTCTTC
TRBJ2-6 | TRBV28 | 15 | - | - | CASSLFSFGANVLTF | TGTGCCAGCAGTTTATTTTCGTTTGGGGCCAACGTCCTGACTTTC
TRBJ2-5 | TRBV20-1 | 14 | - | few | CSASRGTFSETQYF | TGCAGTGCTAGCAGGGGAACGTTCTCAGAGACCCAGTACTTC
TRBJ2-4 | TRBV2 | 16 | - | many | CASRVASGVAKNIQYF | TGTGCCAGCAGGGTCGCCTCGGGCGTAGCCAAAAACATTCAGTACTTC
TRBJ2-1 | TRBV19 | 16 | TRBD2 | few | CASSTYSGSGGNEQFF | TGTGCCAGTAGTACCTACAGCGGGAGCGGCGGCAATGAGCAGTTCTTC
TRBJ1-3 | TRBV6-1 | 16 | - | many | CASSESWVLAGNTIYF | TGTGCCAGCAGTGAATCCTGGGTCCTGGCTGGAAACACCATATATTTT
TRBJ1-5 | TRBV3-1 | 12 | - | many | CASSQVGQPQHF | TGTGCCAGCAGCCAAGTAGGTCAGCCCCAGCATTTT
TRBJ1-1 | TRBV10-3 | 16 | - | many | CAISPLIGQKNTEAFF | TGTGCCATCAGCCCCCTGATCGGACAGAAGAACACTGAAGCTTTCTTT
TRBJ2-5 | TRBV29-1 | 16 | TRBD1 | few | CSVVGGTGIKMETQYF | TGCAGCGTTGTGGGTGGGACAGGGATTAAGATGGAGACCCAGTACTTC
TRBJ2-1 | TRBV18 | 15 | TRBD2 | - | CASSQTSGDYNEQFF | TGTGCCAGCTCACAGACTAGCGGAGATTACAATGAGCAGTTCTTC
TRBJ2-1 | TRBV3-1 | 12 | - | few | CASSQITMEQFF | TGTGCCAGCAGCCAAATAACGATGGAGCAGTTCTTC
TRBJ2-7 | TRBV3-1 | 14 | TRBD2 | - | CASSPGGAFYEQYF | TGTGCCAGCAGCCCCGGGGGGGCTTTCTACGAGCAGTACTTC
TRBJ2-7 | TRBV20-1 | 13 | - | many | CSTRGGHAYEQYF | TGCAGTACGAGGGGGGGTCATGCCTACGAGCAGTACTTC
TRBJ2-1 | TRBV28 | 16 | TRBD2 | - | CASSSPLAGGHFEQFF | TGTGCCAGCAGCTCCCCCCTAGCGGGAGGGCACTTTGAGCAGTTCTTC
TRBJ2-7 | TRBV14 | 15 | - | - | CASNQDMWVSYEQYF | TGTGCCAGCAACCAAGATATGTGGGTTTCCTACGAGCAGTACTTC
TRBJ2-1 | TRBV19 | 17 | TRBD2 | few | CASTPGQGTSGRNEQFF | TGTGCCAGTACTCCGGGACAGGGCACTAGCGGGAGGAATGAGCAGTTCTTC
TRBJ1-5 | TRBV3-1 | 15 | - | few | CASSQALGGGQPQHF | TGTGCCAGCAGCCAAGCCCTCGGGGGAGGTCAGCCCCAGCATTTT
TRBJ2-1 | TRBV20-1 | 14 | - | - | CSATLGGYYNEQFF | TGCAGTGCGACCCTTGGCGGGTATTACAATGAGCAGTTCTTC
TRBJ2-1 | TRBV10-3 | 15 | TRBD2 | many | CAISKGLETTNEQFF | TGTGCCATCAGTAAGGGACTAGAGACTACAAATGAGCAGTTCTTC
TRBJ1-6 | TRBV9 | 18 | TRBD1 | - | CASSAWTGRSSYNSPLHF | TGTGCCAGCAGCGCCTGGACAGGTCGGAGCTCCTATAATTCACCCCTCCACTTT
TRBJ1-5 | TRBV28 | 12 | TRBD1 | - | CAREGGLGPQHF | TGTGCCAGGGAAGGGGGCCTCGGGCCCCAGCATTTT